This T cell receptor (beta chain) was captured in a study of blood T cell repertoires in COVID-19. Study as a whole: The United States, Italy and Spain were the sources of the acute and convalescent COVID-19 samples. T cells, B-cell-depleted T cells, or PBMCs provided the cDNA or gDNA that served as material.

The authors' processing: From reference gene primer amplification, estimates of nucleated cell counts were derived. Sequenced by immunoSEQ multiplex PCR; TCRdb stores in-frame clones only, minus some. For V, J and clone size, that table is used; D and trimming come from the DNA. The profile shows around 220,000 clones, 70% to 90% of them singletons. V dropped 0 bases and J dropped 3 bases, with 11 bases sitting between them. CDR1 LNHNV and CDR2 YYDKDF come from the germline V gene (reference sequence). CDR3 length equals 15 residues. The rearrangement joins TRBV15 to TRBJ1-1; perhaps TRBD1 as D (5 bases). Sequences were obtained from peripheral blood. The sequence derives from a man aged 50 to 60 with acute or convalescent COVID-19. The CDR3 region is CATSRDGGGDTEAFF. CDR3 nucleotide sequence: TGTGCCACCAGCAGAGATGGGGGAGGTGACACTGAAGCTTTCTTT.